A selection of T cell receptor beta chains follows, all from one sample in a study of T cells after yellow fever vaccination. TCRdb reprocessed the 5' RACE reads with MiXCR, giving one entry per CDR3 protein. The sample consists of about 330,000 distinct CDR3 sequences, around 8.1% of them appearing once. The specimen was PBMCs, collected about 41 days after the first yellow fever vaccination. Every receptor here comes from a man aged 18 to 29 who received the YFV17D yellow fever vaccine. Each CDR3 is given with its conserved first and last residue. D genes are given only for firm matches. Part of the rows lack a size; the others show once, few, many or a class for expanded clones.

TRBD1,few,TRBV10-3,TRBJ2-5,CAISEFSGQGGETQYF,TGTGCCATCAGTGAGTTCTCGGGACAGGGTGGAGAGACCCAGTACTTC
TRBD2,few,TRBV5-1,TRBJ2-5,CASSFGLAGFQETQYF,TGCGCCAGCAGCTTCGGACTAGCGGGGTTTCAAGAGACCCAGTACTTC
-,few,TRBV7-9,TRBJ2-1,CASSLWNEQFF,TGTGCCAGCAGTCTTTGGAATGAGCAGTTCTTC
TRBD1,-,TRBV27,TRBJ2-2,CASSRPGQYTGELFF,TGTGCCAGCAGCCGACCGGGACAGTACACCGGGGAGCTGTTTTTT
-,-,TRBV7-8,TRBJ2-5,CASSWGDLRETQYF,TGTGCCAGCAGCTGGGGGGACCTGCGGGAGACCCAGTACTTC
-,many,TRBV6-5,TRBJ1-2,CASIPGRGLFNYGYTF,TGTGCCAGCATTCCGGGACGCGGCCTCTTTAACTATGGCTACACCTTC
-,many,TRBV27,TRBJ2-7,CASSLKPQSSYEQYF,TGTGCCAGCAGTTTAAAACCGCAAAGCTCCTACGAGCAGTACTTC
TRBD1,-,TRBV4-2,TRBJ1-6,CASSQVRVGTGYSPLHF,TGTGCCAGCAGCCAGGTACGGGTTGGGACAGGCTATTCACCCCTCCACTTT
TRBD2,-,TRBV6-1,TRBJ2-1,CASSEGGGRFEQFF,TGTGCCAGCAGTGAAGGCGGGGGGAGGTTTGAGCAGTTCTTC
TRBD1,few,TRBV20-1,TRBJ1-5,CSASRTGTGVKGNQPQHF,TGCAGTGCTAGCCGAACCGGGACAGGGGTGAAGGGCAATCAGCCCCAGCATTTT
-,-,TRBV12-3/TRBV12-4,TRBJ2-7,CASSTPGQGDHEQYF,TGTGCCAGCAGTACCCCTGGGCAAGGCGACCACGAGCAGTACTTC
-,few,TRBV7-3,TRBJ2-3,CASSWTGRDPQYF,TGTGCCAGCAGTTGGACAGGGAGGGATCCGCAGTATTTT
TRBD1,-,TRBV9,TRBJ2-2,CASSDTGVGELFF,TGTGCCAGCAGCGATACAGGGGTCGGGGAGCTGTTTTTT
-,-,TRBV12-3/TRBV12-4,TRBJ1-2,CASSLGGAYGYTF,TGTGCCAGCAGTTTAGGGGGGGCTTATGGCTACACCTTC
-,few,TRBV4-1,TRBJ2-1,CASSQAPGNEQFF,TGCGCCAGCAGCCAAGCTCCAGGGAATGAGCAGTTCTTC
-,-,TRBV28,TRBJ1-1,CASSHVPGRYMNTEAFF,TGTGCCAGCAGTCACGTCCCGGGGCGGTACATGAACACTGAAGCTTTCTTT
-,few,TRBV20-1,TRBJ2-7,CSARPLAGSSYEQYF,TGCAGTGCTAGACCATTGGCGGGGAGCTCCTACGAGCAGTACTTC
TRBD1,many,TRBV9,TRBJ2-7,CASSGTGDYEQYF,TGTGCCAGCAGCGGGACAGGGGACTACGAGCAGTACTTC
-,few,TRBV5-4,TRBJ2-5,CASSRPEGSPQETQYF,TGTGCCAGCAGCCGCCCGGAAGGCAGCCCCCAAGAGACCCAGTACTTC
-,-,TRBV6-5,TRBJ1-1,CASSYSEGSTEAFF,TGTGCCAGCAGTTACTCGGAGGGGAGCACTGAAGCTTTCTTT
TRBD1,few,TRBV5-1,TRBJ1-1,CASSTGTGMNTEAFF,TGCGCCAGCAGCACGGGGACAGGAATGAACACTGAAGCTTTCTTT
-,few,TRBV20-1,TRBJ2-2,CSALDLGTGELFF,TGCAGTGCTTTGGACCTTGGGACCGGGGAGCTGTTTTTT
-,-,TRBV4-3,TRBJ1-2,CASSQELVTGYGYTF,TGCGCCAGCAGCCAAGAACTCGTGACAGGCTATGGCTACACCTTC
-,few,TRBV25-1,TRBJ2-2,CASSESKGVTGELFF,TGTGCCAGCAGTGAGAGCAAAGGGGTCACCGGGGAGCTGTTTTTT
-,few,TRBV4-1,TRBJ2-1,CASSQDLRLDEQFF,TGCGCCAGCAGCCAAGATCTTAGGCTAGACGAGCAGTTCTTC
-,-,TRBV20-1,TRBJ2-3,CSAPPLGRGTTDTQYF,TGCAGCGCACCCCCTCTGGGGCGGGGAACCACAGATACGCAGTATTTT
-,many,TRBV5-4,TRBJ2-2,CASSLIATGELFF,TGTGCCAGCAGCTTGATAGCCACCGGGGAGCTGTTTTTT
TRBD1,-,TRBV20-1,TRBJ1-5,CSASRGQGNQPQHF,TGCAGTGCTAGTAGGGGACAGGGTAACCAGCCCCAGCATTTT
-,few,TRBV5-1,TRBJ1-4,CASSDLSAGREKLFF,TGCGCCAGCAGCGACCTCTCGGCGGGGAGGGAAAAACTGTTTTTT
TRBD1,few,TRBV10-3,TRBJ1-2,CAISESGTAGYTF,TGTGCCATCAGTGAGTCTGGGACAGCTGGCTACACCTTC
TRBD2,many,TRBV5-4,TRBJ2-5,CASSLGSGGETQYF,TGTGCCAGCAGCTTGGGTAGCGGGGGAGAGACCCAGTACTTC
TRBD1,-,TRBV5-1,TRBJ2-2,CASKPPDRGIAGELFF,TGCGCCAGCAAACCCCCCGACAGGGGGATAGCCGGGGAGCTGTTTTTT
TRBD1,-,TRBV6-1,TRBJ1-2,CASSADRVLSSNYGYTF,TGTGCCAGCAGCGCGGACAGGGTTCTTAGTTCCAACTATGGCTACACCTTC
TRBD1,few,TRBV9,TRBJ2-2,CASSVGTVDTGELFF,TGTGCCAGCAGCGTCGGGACAGTCGACACCGGGGAGCTGTTTTTT
-,-,TRBV5-1,TRBJ2-7,CASSSALGGSYEQYF,TGCGCCAGCAGCTCGGCCTTAGGGGGTAGCTACGAGCAGTACTTC
-,few,TRBV20-1,TRBJ1-1,CSARKGGAATGAFF,TGCAGTGCTAGAAAAGGAGGGGCCGCAACTGGGGCTTTCTTT
TRBD2,few,TRBV20-1,TRBJ2-2,CSAREGQRGGELFF,TGCAGTGCTAGAGAGGGGCAGCGGGGCGGGGAGCTGTTTTTT
-,few,TRBV14,TRBJ2-1,CASSPWTEGYNEQFF,TGTGCCAGCAGCCCATGGACAGAGGGCTACAATGAGCAGTTCTTC
TRBD2,few,TRBV5-4,TRBJ2-1,CASSGQTSGGANEQFF,TGTGCCAGCAGCGGACAGACTAGCGGGGGGGCCAATGAGCAGTTCTTC
TRBD1,few,TRBV28,TRBJ2-5,CASSLMEPTGVRETQYF,TGTGCCAGCAGCCTTATGGAACCGACAGGGGTTCGGGAGACCCAGTACTTC
TRBD1,-,TRBV18,TRBJ1-1,CASSLQGEDTEAFF,TGTGCCAGCTCGCTTCAGGGGGAAGACACTGAAGCTTTCTTT
-,many,TRBV19,TRBJ2-5,CASIGKTQETQYF,TGTGCCAGTATCGGGAAAACACAAGAGACCCAGTACTTC
-,-,TRBV20-1,TRBJ1-4,CSAIGQQMAHTGELFF,TGCAGTGCCATTGGACAGCAGATGGCCCATACCGGGGAACTGTTTTTT
-,-,TRBV4-3,TRBJ2-1,CASSQEWRSNEQFF,TGCGCCAGCAGCCAAGAATGGCGGTCGAATGAGCAGTTCTTC
-,-,TRBV12-5,TRBJ2-7,CASARVVDEQYF,TGTGCTAGTGCCAGGGTCGTCGACGAGCAGTACTTC
-,few,TRBV11-3,TRBJ2-1,CASSLAPGSLYNEQFF,TGTGCCAGCAGCTTAGCGCCGGGGTCACTATACAATGAGCAGTTCTTC